The sequence of this T cell receptor (beta chain) was determined in a study of beta chain features in type 1 diabetes. Background on the study: Patients shared similar age, gender and cell yields with healthy donors. Study conclusions and caveats: VDJ junctions from type 1 diabetes patients carried fewer insertions and larger deletions. A possible short-template PCR bias applies equally to patients and controls. A greater similarity of naive, central memory and Treg TCRB repertoires was seen among patients than among healthy donors.

With respect to this clone: Its matching antigen is unknown.

The CDR3 loop spans 13 amino acids. Germline assignment: CDR1 KGHSH and CDR2 LQKENI. The V segment lost 6 bases and the J segment 2 bases; nucleotides outside the gene matches: 1. The whole isolated RNA underwent reverse transcription, so sequencing captured expressed TCRB transcripts. Sequencing used immunoSEQ multiplex PCR; TCRdb keeps in-frame clones, though not all of them. Of about 240,000 clones listed, 27% are singletons. The chain couples TRBV18 to TRBJ2-3; 8 nucleotides align to TRBD2. The sample comprised central memory CD4+ T cells from blood. The TCR originated in a man between 25 and 39 years old in good health. The DNA for the CDR3 is TGTGCCAGCTCGCGGGGGGCCACAGATACGCAGTATTTT. It yields the protein CASSRGATDTQYF.